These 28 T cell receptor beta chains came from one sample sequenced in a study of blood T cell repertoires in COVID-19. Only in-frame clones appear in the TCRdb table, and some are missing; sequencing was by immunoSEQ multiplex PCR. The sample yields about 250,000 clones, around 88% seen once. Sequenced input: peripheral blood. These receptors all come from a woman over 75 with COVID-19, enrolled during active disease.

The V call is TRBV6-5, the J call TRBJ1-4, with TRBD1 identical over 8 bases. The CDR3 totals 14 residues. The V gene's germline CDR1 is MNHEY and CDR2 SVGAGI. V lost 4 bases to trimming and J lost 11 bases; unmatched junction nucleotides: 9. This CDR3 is CASSSGQGVGKLFF. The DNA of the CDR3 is TGTGCCAGCAGTTCCGGACAGGGCGTTGGGAAACTGTTTTTT.

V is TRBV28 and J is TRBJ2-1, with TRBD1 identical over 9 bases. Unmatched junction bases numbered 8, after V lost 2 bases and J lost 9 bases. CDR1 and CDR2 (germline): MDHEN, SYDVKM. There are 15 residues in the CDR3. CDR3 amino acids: CASSLPGQGWSEQFF. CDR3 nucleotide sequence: TGTGCCAGCAGTTTACCCGGACAGGGGTGGAGTGAGCAGTTCTTC.

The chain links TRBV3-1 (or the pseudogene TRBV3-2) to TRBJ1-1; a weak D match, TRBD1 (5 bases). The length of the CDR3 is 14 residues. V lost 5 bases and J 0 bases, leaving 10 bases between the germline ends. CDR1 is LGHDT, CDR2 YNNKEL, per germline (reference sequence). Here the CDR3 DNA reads TGTGCCAGCAGCGGACGGGGGATGAACACTGAAGCTTTCTTT. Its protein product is CASSGRGMNTEAFF.

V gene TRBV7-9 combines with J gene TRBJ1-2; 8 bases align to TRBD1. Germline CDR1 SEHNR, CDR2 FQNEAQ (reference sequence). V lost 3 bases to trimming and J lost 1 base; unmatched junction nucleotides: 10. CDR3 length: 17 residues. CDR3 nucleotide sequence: TGTGCCAGCAGCTTTCTGACAGGGGACCTATTTAACTATGGCTACACCTTC. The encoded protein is CASSFLTGDLFNYGYTF.

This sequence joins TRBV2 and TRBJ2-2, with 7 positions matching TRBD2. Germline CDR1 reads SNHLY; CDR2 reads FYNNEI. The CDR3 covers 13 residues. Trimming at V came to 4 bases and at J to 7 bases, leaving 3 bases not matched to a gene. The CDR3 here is CASSGTRVGELFF. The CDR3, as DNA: TGTGCCAGCAGTGGGACTAGAGTCGGGGAGCTGTTTTTT.

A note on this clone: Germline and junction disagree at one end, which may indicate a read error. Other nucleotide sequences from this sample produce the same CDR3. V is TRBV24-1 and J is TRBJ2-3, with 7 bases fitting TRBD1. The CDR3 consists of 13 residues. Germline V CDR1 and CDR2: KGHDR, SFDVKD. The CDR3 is CATGTERTDTQYF. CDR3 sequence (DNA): TGTGCCACCGGGACAGAGCGCACAGATACGCAATATTTT.

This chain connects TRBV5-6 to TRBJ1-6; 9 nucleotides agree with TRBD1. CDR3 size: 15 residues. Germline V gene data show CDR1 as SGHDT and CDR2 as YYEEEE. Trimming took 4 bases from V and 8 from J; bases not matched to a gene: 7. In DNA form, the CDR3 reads TGTGCCAGCAGCCCCGGGACAGGGTACGATTCACCCCTCCACTTT. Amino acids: CASSPGTGYDSPLHF.

The CDR3 DNA sequence: TGTGCCAGCAGCCCCACCCAAGGGGGCGAGCAGTACTTC. Amino acid sequence: CASSPTQGGEQYF. This sequence joins TRBV7-7 and TRBJ2-7, with a weak D call TRBD1 (6 bases). Trimming left V 5 bases short and J 6 bases short, with 14 bases between. Germline V gene sequence: CDR1 SSHAT, CDR2 FNYEAQ (reference sequence). This CDR3 has 13 residues.

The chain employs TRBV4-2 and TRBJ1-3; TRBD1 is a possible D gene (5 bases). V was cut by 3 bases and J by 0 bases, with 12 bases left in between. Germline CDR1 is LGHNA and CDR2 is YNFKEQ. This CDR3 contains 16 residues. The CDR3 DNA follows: TGTGCCAGCAGCCATGCGGGGCGGAACTCTGGAAACACCATATATTTT. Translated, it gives CASSHAGRNSGNTIYF.

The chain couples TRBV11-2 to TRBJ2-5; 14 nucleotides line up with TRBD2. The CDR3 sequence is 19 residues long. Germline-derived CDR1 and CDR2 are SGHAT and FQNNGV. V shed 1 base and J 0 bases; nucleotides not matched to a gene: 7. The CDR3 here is CASSLVPGTSGGNQETQYF. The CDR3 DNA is TGTGCCAGCAGCTTAGTGCCTGGGACTAGCGGGGGCAACCAAGAGACCCAGTACTTC.

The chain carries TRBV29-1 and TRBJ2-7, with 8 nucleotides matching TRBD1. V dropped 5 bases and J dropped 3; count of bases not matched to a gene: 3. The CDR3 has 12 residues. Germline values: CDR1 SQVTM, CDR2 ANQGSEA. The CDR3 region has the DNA TGCAGCGTTAGGGACAGGCTCTACGAGCAGTACTTC. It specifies CSVRDRLYEQYF.

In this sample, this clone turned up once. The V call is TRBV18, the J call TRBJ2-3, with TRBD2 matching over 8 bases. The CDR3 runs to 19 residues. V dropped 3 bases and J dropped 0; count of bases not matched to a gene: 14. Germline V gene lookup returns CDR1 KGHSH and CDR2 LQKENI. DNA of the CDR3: TGTGCCAGCTCACCCGCGGTTAGGCGGGGGGCGTCTAGCACAGATACGCAGTATTTT. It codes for CASSPAVRRGASSTDTQYF.

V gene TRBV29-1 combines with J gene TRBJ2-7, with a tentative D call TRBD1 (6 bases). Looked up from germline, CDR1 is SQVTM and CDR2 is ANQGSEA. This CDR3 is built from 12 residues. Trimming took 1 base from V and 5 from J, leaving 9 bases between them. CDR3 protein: CSVEVSGDEQYF. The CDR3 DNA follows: TGCAGCGTTGAAGTGTCAGGGGACGAGCAGTACTTC.

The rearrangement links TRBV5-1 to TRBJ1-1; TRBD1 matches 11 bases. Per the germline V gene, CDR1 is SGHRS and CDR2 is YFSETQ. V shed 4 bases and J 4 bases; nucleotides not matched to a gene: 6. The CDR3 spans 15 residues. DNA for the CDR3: TGCGCCAGCAGCAAGACGGGACAGGGGGTCACTGAAGCTTTCTTT. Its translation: CASSKTGQGVTEAFF.

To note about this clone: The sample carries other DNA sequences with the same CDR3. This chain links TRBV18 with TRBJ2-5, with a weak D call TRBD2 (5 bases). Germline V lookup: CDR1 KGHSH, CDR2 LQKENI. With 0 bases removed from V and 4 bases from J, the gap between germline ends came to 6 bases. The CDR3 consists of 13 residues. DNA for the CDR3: TGTGCCAGCTCACCACCGGGGAGAGAGACCCAGTACTTC. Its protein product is CASSPPGRETQYF.

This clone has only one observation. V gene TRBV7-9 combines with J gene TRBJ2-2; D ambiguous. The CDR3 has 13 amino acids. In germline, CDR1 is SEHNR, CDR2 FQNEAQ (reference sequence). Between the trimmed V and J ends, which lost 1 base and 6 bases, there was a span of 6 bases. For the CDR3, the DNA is TGTGCCAGCAGCTTAGAGCGATCCGGGGAGCTGTTTTTT. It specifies CASSLERSGELFF. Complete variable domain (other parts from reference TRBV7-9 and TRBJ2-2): DTGVSQNPRHKITKRGQNVTFRCDPISEHNRLYWYRQTLGQGPEFLTYFQNEAQLEKSRLLSDRFSAERPKGSFSTLEIQRTEQGDSAMYLCASSLERSGELFFGEGSRLTVL.

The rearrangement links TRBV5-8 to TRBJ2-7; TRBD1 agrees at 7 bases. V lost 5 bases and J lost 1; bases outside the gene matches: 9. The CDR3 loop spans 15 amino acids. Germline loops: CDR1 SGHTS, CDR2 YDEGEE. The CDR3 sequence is CASSRDRVRSYEQYV. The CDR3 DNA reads TGTGCCAGCAGTCGTGACAGGGTAAGGTCCTACGAGCAGTACGTC.

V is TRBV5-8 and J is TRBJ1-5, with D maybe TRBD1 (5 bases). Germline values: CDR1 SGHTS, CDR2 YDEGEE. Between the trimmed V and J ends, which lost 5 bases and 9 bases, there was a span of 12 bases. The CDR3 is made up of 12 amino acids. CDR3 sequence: CASRGDSSPQHF. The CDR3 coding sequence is TGTGCCAGCAGGGGTGACAGTTCGCCCCAGCATTTT.

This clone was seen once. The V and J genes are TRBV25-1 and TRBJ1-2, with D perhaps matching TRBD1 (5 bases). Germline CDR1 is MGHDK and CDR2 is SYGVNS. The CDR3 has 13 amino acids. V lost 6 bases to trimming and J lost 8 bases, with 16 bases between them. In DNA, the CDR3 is TGTGCCAGCAGGTTAGCCCATGGGGGGGGCTACACCTTC. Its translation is CASRLAHGGGYTF.

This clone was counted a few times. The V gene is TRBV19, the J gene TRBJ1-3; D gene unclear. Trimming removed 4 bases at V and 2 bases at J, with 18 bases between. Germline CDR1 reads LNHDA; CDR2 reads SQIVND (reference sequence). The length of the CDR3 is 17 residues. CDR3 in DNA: TGTGCCAGTAGTACGCCTCGGCCAGGAGGTCCTGGAAACACCATATATTTT. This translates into CASSTPRPGGPGNTIYF. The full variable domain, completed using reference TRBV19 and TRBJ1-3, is DGGITQSPKYLFRKEGQNVTLSCEQNLNHDAMYWYRQDPGQGLRLIYYSQIVNDFQKGDIAEGYSVSREKKESFPLTVTSAQKNPTAFYLCASSTPRPGGPGNTIYFGEGSWLTVV.

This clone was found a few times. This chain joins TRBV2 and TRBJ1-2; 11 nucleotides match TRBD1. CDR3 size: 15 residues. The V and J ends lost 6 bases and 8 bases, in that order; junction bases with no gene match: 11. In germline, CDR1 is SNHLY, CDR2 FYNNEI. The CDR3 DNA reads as TGTGCCAGCAGCCAGCCGGGACAGGGGGACCGAGGCTACACCTTC. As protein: CASSQPGQGDRGYTF.

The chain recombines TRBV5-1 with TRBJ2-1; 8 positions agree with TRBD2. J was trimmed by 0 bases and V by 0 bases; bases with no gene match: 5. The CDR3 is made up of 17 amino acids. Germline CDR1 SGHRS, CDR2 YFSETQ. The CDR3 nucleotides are TGCGCCAGCAGCTTGGGGTTAGCGGGACGCTCCTACAATGAGCAGTTCTTC. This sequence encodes CASSLGLAGRSYNEQFF.

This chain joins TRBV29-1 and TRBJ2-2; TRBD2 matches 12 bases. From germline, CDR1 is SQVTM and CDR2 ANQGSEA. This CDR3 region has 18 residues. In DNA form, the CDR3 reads TGCCGCGCCCGGGCGCCTAGCGGGGGGGTTTACCTCGGCGGGGAGCTGTTTTTT. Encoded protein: CRARAPSGGVYLGGELFF.

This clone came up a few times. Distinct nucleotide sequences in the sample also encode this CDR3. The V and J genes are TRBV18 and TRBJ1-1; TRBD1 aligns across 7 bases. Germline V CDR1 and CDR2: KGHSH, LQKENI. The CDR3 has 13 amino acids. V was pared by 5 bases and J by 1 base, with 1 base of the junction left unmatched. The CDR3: CASSSGGNTEAFF. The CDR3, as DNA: TGTGCCAGCTCATCAGGGGGGAACACTGAAGCTTTCTTT.

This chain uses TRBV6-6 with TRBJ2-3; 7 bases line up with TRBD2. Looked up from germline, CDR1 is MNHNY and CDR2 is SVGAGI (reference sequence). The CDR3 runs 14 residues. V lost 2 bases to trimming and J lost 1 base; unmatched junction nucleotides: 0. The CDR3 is CASSYRGGTDTQYF. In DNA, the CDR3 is TGTGCCAGCAGTTACCGGGGGGGCACAGATACGCAGTATTTT.

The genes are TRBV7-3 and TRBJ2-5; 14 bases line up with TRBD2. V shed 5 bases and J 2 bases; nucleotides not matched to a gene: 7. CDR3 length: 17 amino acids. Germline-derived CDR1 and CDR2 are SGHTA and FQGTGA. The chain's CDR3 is CASSSGLAGGSQETQYF. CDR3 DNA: TGTGCCAGCAGCAGCGGACTAGCGGGGGGTTCACAAGAGACCCAGTACTTC.

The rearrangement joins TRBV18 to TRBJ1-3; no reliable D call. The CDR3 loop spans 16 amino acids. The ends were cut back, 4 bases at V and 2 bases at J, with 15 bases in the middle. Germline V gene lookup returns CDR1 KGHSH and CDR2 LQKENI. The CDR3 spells CASSQTEGSAGNTIYF. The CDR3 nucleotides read TGTGCCAGCTCACAAACGGAGGGCTCGGCTGGAAACACCATATATTTT. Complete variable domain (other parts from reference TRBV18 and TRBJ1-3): NAGVMQNPRHLVRRRGQEARLRCSPMKGHSHVYWYRQLPEEGLKFMVYLQKENIIDESGMPKERFSAEFPKEGPSILRIQQVVRGDSAAYFCASSQTEGSAGNTIYFGEGSWLTVV.

DNA for the CDR3: TGTGCCAGCAGCTCCGATAAACAGGGAAGGTTCACCGGGGAGCTGTTTTTT. It is translated as CASSSDKQGRFTGELFF. The J gene is TRBJ2-2, the V gene TRBV5-8; possible D gene TRBD1, 6 bases. CDR1 is SGHTS and CDR2 is YDEGEE in the germline V gene. This CDR3 contains 17 residues. Trimming removed 3 bases from V and 4 bases from J, with 19 bases in between.